A single sample is the source of the 32 T cell receptor beta chains below, sequenced in a study of blood T cell repertoires in COVID-19. The repertoire was sequenced with immunoSEQ multiplex PCR; TCRdb's copy has only in-frame clones and lacks some. The profile shows 30,000 to 40,000 clones, around 88% of them singletons. Sequenced material: peripheral blood. These receptors came from a woman aged 70-85 years with active COVID-19.

In this sample, this clone turned up a few times. The chain recombines TRBV5-6 with TRBJ2-7, with a tentative D call TRBD2 (6 bases). This CDR3 region has 14 residues. The V gene lost 0 bases and the J gene lost 5 bases, with 12 bases spanning the gap. The germline V gene encodes CDR1 SGHDT and CDR2 YYEEEE. The CDR3: CASSLGGDFDEQYF. The CDR3 DNA sequence: TGTGCCAGCAGCTTGGGTGGGGACTTTGACGAGCAGTACTTC.

The rearrangement joins TRBV5-1 to TRBJ2-5; D may be TRBD2 (7 bases). The V end was cut by 3 bases, the J end by 5 bases, with 14 bases between. The CDR3 runs 14 residues. Germline CDR1 and CDR2: SGHRS and YFSETQ. CDR3 sequence (DNA): TGCGCCAGCAGCTACGGGGGGCCCGCGGAGACCCAGTACTTC. It translates to CASSYGGPAETQYF.

The CDR3 nucleotides are TGCGCCAGCAGCCCAGGGCCTTGGGGAGGTACGCAGTATTTT. Amino acids: CASSPGPWGGTQYF. The rearrangement uses TRBV4-1 and TRBJ2-3, with D possibly being TRBD2 (6 bases). Germline V gene lookup returns CDR1 MGHRA and CDR2 YSYEKL. The CDR3 covers 14 residues. V lost 4 bases, J lost 8 bases, and 16 bases lay in between.

This chain joins TRBV11-3 and TRBJ2-5; 8 positions agree with TRBD1. CDR1 and CDR2 (germline): SGHNT, YENEEA. V gave up 5 bases and J gave up 4 bases; unmatched junction bases: 12. CDR3 size: 16 residues. The CDR3 loop reads CASSTGQGGWGETQYF. CDR3 coding DNA: TGTGCCAGCAGCACTGGACAGGGCGGGTGGGGAGAGACCCAGTACTTC.

The chain has TRBV7-8 and TRBJ2-7; TRBD1 matches 7 bases. CDR3 length: 15 amino acids. Germline CDR1 is SGHVS and CDR2 is FQNEAQ. The J segment lost 2 bases and the V segment lost 3 bases, leaving 7 bases of the junction unmatched. DNA of the CDR3: TGTGCCAGCAGCTTTTGGCAGGGGGTTGCCTACGAGCAGTACTTC. Translated: CASSFWQGVAYEQYF.

This clone showed up just a few times. The chain carries TRBV13 and TRBJ1-2, with 9 bases aligning to TRBD1. The CDR3 totals 14 residues. The V gene's germline CDR1 is PRHDT and CDR2 FYEKMQ (reference sequence). V shed 5 bases, J shed 2 bases, and the junction held 3 bases outside the gene matches. This chain's CDR3 is CASSLGTGNYGYTF. The CDR3 DNA sequence: TGTGCCAGCAGCCTTGGGACAGGGAACTATGGCTACACCTTC.

This clone has only one observation. The chain uses TRBV9 and TRBJ2-7; weak D call: TRBD1 (5 bases). Germline assignment: CDR1 SGDLS and CDR2 YYNGEE. V lost 0 bases to trimming and J lost 2 bases, with 12 bases between them. The CDR3 totals 15 residues. The CDR3 DNA reads as TGTGCCAGCAGCGTAGCTACAGGCCAACCCTACGAGCAGTACTTC. Its protein product is CASSVATGQPYEQYF. Looking up the rest from reference TRBV9 and TRBJ2-7 gives the full variable domain: DSGVTQTPKHLITATGQRVTLRCSPRSGDLSVYWYQQSLDQGLQFLIQYYNGEERAKGNILERFSAQQFPDLHSELNLSSLELGDSALYFCASSVATGQPYEQYFGPGTRLTVT.

The chain combines TRBV19 with TRBJ2-3, with 12 bases identical to TRBD2. CDR3 size: 16 residues. V trimming: 5 bases; J trimming: 1 base; junction bases outside the gene matches: 4. CDR1 is LNHDA, CDR2 SQIVND, per germline (reference sequence). CDR3 loop: CASSGTSGGRTDTQYF. In DNA form, the CDR3 reads TGTGCCAGTAGTGGCACTAGCGGGGGGCGCACAGATACGCAGTATTTT.

This chain joins TRBV2 and TRBJ1-5, with D uncertain. Germline lookup yields CDR1 SNHLY and CDR2 FYNNEI. CDR3 length equals 14 residues. The V gene lost 2 bases and the J gene lost 8 bases, with 13 bases spanning the gap. CDR3 in amino acids: CASSELSLAEPQHF. The CDR3 DNA sequence: TGTGCCAGCAGTGAACTTAGCTTGGCCGAGCCCCAGCATTTT.

The rearrangement joins TRBV29-1 to TRBJ2-3, with 11 bases identical to TRBD2. The CDR3 is 15 residues long. Looked up from germline, CDR1 is SQVTM and CDR2 is ANQGSEA. V gave up 2 bases and J gave up 5 bases; unmatched junction bases: 6. CDR3 bases: TGCAGCGTTGAACGGATAGCGGGGGGGCAAGATACGCAGTATTTT. Translation: CSVERIAGGQDTQYF.

The rearrangement joins TRBV10-3 to TRBJ1-2, with unresolved D. V was shortened by 7 bases and J by 1 base, with 10 bases between the two germline ends. Germline V gene lookup returns CDR1 ENHRY and CDR2 SYGVKD. The CDR3 length is 13 residues. CDR3 nucleotides: TGTGCCATCACCGAACAGAATAACTATGGCTACACCTTC. Its protein product is CAITEQNNYGYTF.

This sequence joins TRBV4-1 and TRBJ2-3; 8 bases fit TRBD1. This CDR3 is 17 amino acids long. Trimming at V came to 0 bases and at J to 6 bases, leaving 11 bases not matched to a gene. The V gene's germline CDR1 is MGHRA and CDR2 YSYEKL. CDR3 bases: TGCGCCAGCAGCCAAGACCGAGGCAGGGGGCGTTCGGATACGCAGTATTTT. Its translation: CASSQDRGRGRSDTQYF.

The rearrangement joins TRBV7-9 to TRBJ2-3, with 7 bases matching TRBD2. CDR3 length: 15 amino acids. Germline lookup yields CDR1 SEHNR and CDR2 FQNEAQ (reference sequence). V was clipped by 1 base and J by 2 bases; unmatched bases: 3. The CDR3 spells CASSLGTSDTDTQYF. CDR3 coding DNA: TGTGCCAGCAGCTTAGGGACTAGTGACACAGATACGCAGTATTTT.

This clone was counted between two and nine times. V gene TRBV18 combines with J gene TRBJ1-1; D gene ambiguous. The CDR3 length is 15 residues. Trimming removed 2 bases at V and 5 bases at J, with 15 bases between. Germline V lookup: CDR1 KGHSH, CDR2 LQKENI. The CDR3 DNA reads TGTGCCAGCTCACCAACAGATCAGGCTTTGACTGAAGCTTTCTTT. Its translation: CASSPTDQALTEAFF.

This clone has a single count. The chain links TRBV27 to TRBJ2-5, with 8 bases lining up with TRBD2. The V gene's germline CDR1 is MNHEY and CDR2 SMNVEV (reference sequence). This CDR3 has 15 residues. After removal of 1 base from V and 5 bases from J, the junction contained 6 bases not matched to a gene. The CDR3 nucleotides are TGTGCCAGCAGTTTATATACGGGGGGGCTGGAGACCCAGTACTTC. Translated: CASSLYTGGLETQYF.

This chain joins TRBV6-5 and TRBJ1-1, with D tentatively TRBD1 (6 bases). The V gene's germline CDR1 is MNHEY and CDR2 SVGAGI. CDR3 size: 16 residues. V gave up 4 bases and J gave up 0 bases, with 15 bases separating them. Written as DNA, the CDR3 is TGTGCCAGCAGTTCGGCGGGGGCCGGGATGAACACTGAAGCTTTCTTT. Residues: CASSSAGAGMNTEAFF.

This chain connects TRBV5-1 to TRBJ1-1; D is uncertain. Germline CDR1 and CDR2: SGHRS and YFSETQ. The V end was cut by 4 bases, the J end by 3 bases, with 10 bases between. This CDR3 is 13 amino acids long. The CDR3 nucleotides are TGCGCCAGCAGCACCACCGGAGACACTGAAGCTTTCTTT. Amino acids: CASSTTGDTEAFF.

J is TRBJ1-5 and V is TRBV19, with a tentative D call TRBD1 (5 bases). The CDR3 contains 17 residues. V was clipped by 2 bases and J by 2 bases, with 16 bases between them. Germline CDR1 and CDR2: LNHDA and SQIVND (reference sequence). The CDR3 nucleotides read TGTGCCAGTAGTATATCGGGGGGGGTGGTAGGCAATCAGCCCCAGCATTTT. Protein sequence: CASSISGGVVGNQPQHF.

On this clone: The CDR3 does not close with the conserved phenylalanine or tryptophan, likely indicating a read error. Because the CDR3's place on the DNA is in doubt, the DNA is left out and the CDR3 is given as listed by TCRdb. The chain carries TRBV18 and TRBJ1-1; the D call TRBD1 from the table was never checked on the DNA. The CDR3 is 15 residues long, counting both termini. Germline V lookup: CDR1 KGHSH, CDR2 LQKENI. This chain's CDR3 is CASSPQRDKDDILSG.

This chain links TRBV5-4 with TRBJ2-7, with 9 nucleotides matching TRBD2. Germline V gives CDR1 SGHNT, CDR2 YYREEE (reference sequence). The V gene end was trimmed by 0 bases and the J gene end by 7 bases; junction bases not matched to a gene: 8. CDR3 length: 15 residues. CDR3 loop: CASSLAVAGVGEQYF. The DNA of the CDR3 is TGTGCCAGCAGCTTGGCCGTAGCGGGGGTGGGGGAGCAGTACTTC.

V gene TRBV19 combines with J gene TRBJ1-1; D might be TRBD1 (5 bases). V was clipped by 5 bases and J by 3 bases, with 13 bases between them. This CDR3 is built from 14 residues. CDR1 and CDR2 from the germline V gene are LNHDA and SQIVND (reference sequence). CDR3 residues: CASSPRVRDTEAFF. CDR3 sequence (DNA): TGTGCCAGTAGTCCCAGGGTCCGGGACACTGAAGCTTTCTTT.

J is TRBJ2-4 and V is TRBV30, with D perhaps TRBD1 (7 bases). Trimming left V 1 base short and J 14 bases short, with 15 bases between. CDR1 and CDR2 (germline): GTSNPN, SVGIG (reference sequence). The CDR3 sequence is 12 residues long. The CDR3 reads CAWSGLGGDEYF. CDR3 nucleotide sequence: TGTGCCTGGAGTGGACTAGGGGGCGACGAGTACTTC.

The chain joins TRBV6-5 to TRBJ2-5, with D possibly TRBD2 on 5 matching bases. There are 14 residues in the CDR3. Trimming removed 8 bases from V and 5 bases from J, with 18 bases in between. Germline CDR1 and CDR2: MNHEY and SVGAGI. The CDR3 reads CASGREPQRETQYF. CDR3 coding DNA: TGTGCCAGCGGGCGTGAGCCCCAGCGGGAGACCCAGTACTTC.

This rearrangement joins TRBV15 to TRBJ1-1; 9 bases are shared with TRBD1. The CDR3 has 16 amino acids. The junction had 14 bases not matched to a gene; V was cut back by 2 bases and J by 10 bases. Per germline, CDR1 LNHNV and CDR2 YYDKDF (reference sequence). Written as DNA, the CDR3 is TGTGCCACCAGCAGATACCCGGACGGGACAGGGTCTGTAGCTTTCTTT. It yields the protein CATSRYPDGTGSVAFF.

This clone was recorded only once. The junction departs from the called germline gene at one end, perhaps through a read error. Other DNA variants within this sample encode the same CDR3. J is TRBJ2-7 and V is TRBV7-2; TRBD2 aligns across 14 bases. The CDR3 has 16 amino acids. Germline loops: CDR1 SGHTA, CDR2 FQGNSA. The CDR3 DNA reads TGTGCCAGCAGCCTAGCCGGGACTAGCGGGGGCTACGAGCAGTACTTC. Amino acid sequence: CASSLAGTSGGYEQYF.

J is TRBJ2-5 and V is TRBV9, with 8 bases aligning to TRBD2. The germline V gene encodes CDR1 SGDLS and CDR2 YYNGEE. After removal of 6 bases from V and 4 bases from J, the junction contained 2 bases not matched to a gene. The CDR3 is made up of 12 amino acids. The CDR3 region is CASNAGGETQYF. CDR3 bases: TGTGCCAGCAATGCGGGGGGAGAGACCCAGTACTTC.

The V and J genes are TRBV3-1 (or the pseudogene TRBV3-2) and TRBJ2-3; TRBD2 agrees at 8 bases. The trim removed 6 bases at V and 8 bases at J, leaving 13 bases unmatched. The CDR3 length is 15 residues. The germline gives CDR1 LGHDT, CDR2 YNNKEL (reference sequence). The CDR3 region is CASRRGSGGTGTQYF. The CDR3 DNA follows: TGTGCCAGCAGAAGGGGGAGCGGGGGAACGGGTACGCAGTATTTT.

V is TRBV3-1 (or the pseudogene TRBV3-2) and J is TRBJ2-1, with no clear D. The CDR3 runs to 15 residues. The ends were cut back, 1 base at V and 5 bases at J, with 12 bases in the middle. In germline, CDR1 is LGHDT, CDR2 YNNKEL (reference sequence). CDR3 in amino acids: CASSQGYAPNNEQFF. The CDR3 coding sequence is TGTGCCAGCAGCCAAGGATACGCGCCTAACAATGAGCAGTTCTTC.

In its sample, this clone was seen once. The rearrangement joins TRBV4-3 to TRBJ1-2, with TRBD1 matching 9 bases. This CDR3 comprises 15 residues. After removal of 3 bases from V and 6 bases from J, the junction contained 8 bases not matched to a gene. In germline, CDR1 is LGHNA, CDR2 YSLEER. For the CDR3, the DNA is TGCGCCAGCAGCCAGTACCTACAGGGGGCTGATGGCTACACCTTC. This gives the protein CASSQYLQGADGYTF.

This clone was found once. This chain joins TRBV4-1 and TRBJ2-1; a weak D match, TRBD1 (6 bases). This CDR3 contains 15 residues. In germline, CDR1 is MGHRA, CDR2 YSYEKL. The V and J ends lost 3 bases and 0 bases respectively, with 9 bases between them. In DNA form, the CDR3 reads TGCGCCAGCAGCCAGGGGACAAGCTCCTACAATGAGCAGTTCTTC. The encoded protein is CASSQGTSSYNEQFF.

The V and J genes are TRBV27 and TRBJ2-5; D is uncertain. The germline gives CDR1 MNHEY, CDR2 SMNVEV (reference sequence). This CDR3 is built from 14 residues. V lost 3 bases and J 1 base, leaving 9 bases between the germline ends. The CDR3 nucleotides read TGTGCCAGCAGTTTCACAAGGAGCCAAGAGACCCAGTACTTC. It encodes CASSFTRSQETQYF.

This clone was seen more than once but under ten times. V and J are TRBV2 and TRBJ1-1; D might be TRBD1 (6 bases). Germline V gene data show CDR1 as SNHLY and CDR2 as FYNNEI. V lost 1 base and J lost 3, with 15 bases in between. The CDR3 covers 16 residues. The CDR3 DNA reads TGTGCCAGCAGTGAAGGCCGAATGGGGGCATACACTGAAGCTTTCTTT. The encoded protein is CASSEGRMGAYTEAFF. Full variable domain (outside the CDR3, taken from reference TRBV2 and TRBJ1-1): EPEVTQTPSHQVTQMGQEVILRCVPISNHLYFYWYRQILGQKVEFLVSFYNNEISEKSEIFDDQFSVERPDGSNFTLKIRSTKLEDSAMYFCASSEGRMGAYTEAFFGQGTRLTVV.